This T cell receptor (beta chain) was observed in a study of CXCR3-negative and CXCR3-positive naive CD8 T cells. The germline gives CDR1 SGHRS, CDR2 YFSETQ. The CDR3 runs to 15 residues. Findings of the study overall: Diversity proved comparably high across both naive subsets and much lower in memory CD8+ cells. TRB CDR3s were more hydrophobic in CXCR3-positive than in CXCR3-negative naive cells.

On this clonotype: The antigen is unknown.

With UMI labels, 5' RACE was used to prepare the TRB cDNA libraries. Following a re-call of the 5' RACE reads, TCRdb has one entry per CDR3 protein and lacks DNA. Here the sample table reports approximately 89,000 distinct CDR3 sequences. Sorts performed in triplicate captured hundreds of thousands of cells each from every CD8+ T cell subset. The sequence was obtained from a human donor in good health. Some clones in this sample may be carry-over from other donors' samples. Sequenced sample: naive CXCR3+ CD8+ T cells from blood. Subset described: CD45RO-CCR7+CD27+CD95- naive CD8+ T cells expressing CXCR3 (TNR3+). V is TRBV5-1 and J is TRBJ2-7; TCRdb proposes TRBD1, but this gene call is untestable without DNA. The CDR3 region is CASSLTGTGGPEQYF. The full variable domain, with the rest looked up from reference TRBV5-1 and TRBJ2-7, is KAGVTQTPRYLIKTRGQQVTLSCSPISGHRSVSWYQQTPGQGLQFLFEYFSETQRNKGNFPGRFSGRQFSNSRSEMNVSTLELGDSALYLCASSLTGTGGPEQYFGPGTRLTVT.